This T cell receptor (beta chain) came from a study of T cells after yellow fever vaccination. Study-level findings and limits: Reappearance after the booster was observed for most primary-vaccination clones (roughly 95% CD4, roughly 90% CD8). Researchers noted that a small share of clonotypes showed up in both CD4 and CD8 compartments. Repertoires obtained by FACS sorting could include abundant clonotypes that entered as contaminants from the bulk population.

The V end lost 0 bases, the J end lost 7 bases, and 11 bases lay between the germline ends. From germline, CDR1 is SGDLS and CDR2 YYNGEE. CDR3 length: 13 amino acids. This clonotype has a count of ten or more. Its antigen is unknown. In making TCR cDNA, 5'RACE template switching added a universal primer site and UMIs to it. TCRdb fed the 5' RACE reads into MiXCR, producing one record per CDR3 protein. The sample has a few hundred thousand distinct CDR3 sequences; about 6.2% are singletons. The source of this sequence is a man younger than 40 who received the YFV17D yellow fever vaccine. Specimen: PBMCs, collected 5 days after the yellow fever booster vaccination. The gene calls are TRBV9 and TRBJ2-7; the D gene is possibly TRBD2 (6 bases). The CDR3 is CASSVDMEGEQYF. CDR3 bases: TGTGCCAGCAGCGTAGACATGGAGGGGGAGCAGTACTTC.